This TCR beta chain comes out of a study of PD-L1 blockade in urothelial cancer. Sample time point: peripheral blood 6 weeks after treatment start. Each patient's cancer was a locally advanced or metastatic urothelial carcinoma. Here immunoSEQ multiplex PCR was the method, and the copy in TCRdb shows in-frame clones only, minus some. The sample has more than 40,000 clones; around four fifths are singletons. The source is a man between 60 and 75 years old with urothelial cancer. The sequences come from PBMCs, collected around atezolizumab (anti-PD-L1) treatment.

CDR3 bases: TGTGCCTGGAGTAGCGGGGGGGTCAATGAGCAGTTCTTC. This gives the protein CAWSSGGVNEQFF. The rearrangement links TRBV30 to TRBJ2-1; 10 bases match TRBD2. The CDR3 has 13 amino acids. Per the germline V gene, CDR1 is GTSNPN and CDR2 is SVGIG (reference sequence). V shed 2 bases, J shed 6 bases, and the junction held 1 base outside the gene matches.